This passage covers 26 T cell receptor beta chains from one sample sequenced in a study of neurological immune-mediated disorders. TCRdb fed the 5' RACE reads into MiXCR, producing one record per CDR3 protein. This sample carries about 60,000 distinct CDR3 sequences, roughly 4% of them seen once, and the ten largest clones take around 2.1%. Sequencing was carried out using PBMCs. These receptors originate from a woman aged 45 to 65 with multiple sclerosis.

This clonotype was observed at least ten times. The CDR3 sequence: CSARDLTGDETQYF. In DNA form, the CDR3 reads TGCAGTGCTAGAGATCTCACGGGAGATGAGACCCAGTACTTC. J is TRBJ2-5 and V is TRBV20-1; tentatively, D is TRBD2 (6 bases). The V end lost 0 bases, the J end lost 5 bases, and 13 bases lay between the germline ends. Looked up from germline, CDR1 is DFQATT and CDR2 is SNEGSKA (reference sequence). The CDR3 is made up of 14 amino acids.

This clonotype was seen repeatedly, ten times or more. The V and J genes are TRBV7-2 and TRBJ2-7; 10 nucleotides agree with TRBD1. The CDR3 has 14 residues. The V segment lost 5 bases and the J segment 4 bases; nucleotides outside the gene matches: 5. Germline V gene lookup returns CDR1 SGHTA and CDR2 FQGNSA. This CDR3 is CASSTTGGGYEQYF. CDR3 DNA: TGTGCCAGCAGCACGACAGGGGGCGGGTACGAGCAGTACTTC.

This clonotype was seen ten or more times. CDR3 nucleotides: TGCAGTGCTAGAGATAGCCGGCCAAACACTGAAGCTTTCTTT. Protein product: CSARDSRPNTEAFF. J is TRBJ1-1 and V is TRBV20-1; unclear D gene. V lost 0 bases and J lost 2, with 10 bases in between. Germline lookup yields CDR1 DFQATT and CDR2 SNEGSKA (reference sequence). The length of the CDR3 is 14 residues.

In this sample, this clonotype turned up many times. This chain joins TRBV3-1 and TRBJ2-3; 13 positions match TRBD2. V lost 0 bases and J lost 4; bases outside the gene matches: 1. CDR1 and CDR2 (germline): LGHDT, YNNKEL (reference sequence). This CDR3 is built from 16 residues. In DNA form, the CDR3 reads TGTGCCAGCAGCCAAGATGGACTAGCGGGAGCAGATACGCAGTATTTT. This codes for CASSQDGLAGADTQYF.

This clonotype occurred many times. The chain joins TRBV5-6 to TRBJ2-5; TRBD2 agrees at 10 bases. Germline assignment: CDR1 SGHDT and CDR2 YYEEEE. The CDR3 spans 18 residues. V shed 1 base and J 5 bases; nucleotides not matched to a gene: 14. The CDR3 loop is CASSLRLAGVGVWETQYF. CDR3 nucleotides: TGTGCCAGCAGCTTGAGGCTAGCGGGAGTGGGAGTATGGGAGACCCAGTACTTC. Supplemented by reference TRBV5-6 and TRBJ2-5, the full variable domain reads DAGVTQSPTHLIKTRGQQVTLRCSPKSGHDTVSWYQQALGQGPQFIFQYYEEEERQRGNFPDRFSGHQFPNYSSELNVNALLLGDSALYLCASSLRLAGVGVWETQYFGPGTRLLVL.

There are many counts of this clonotype. The chain links TRBV29-1 to TRBJ2-2; D is unresolved. Germline CDR1 reads SQVTM; CDR2 reads ANQGSEA. V was pared by 2 bases and J by 0 bases, with 1 base between. The length of the CDR3 is 12 residues. The CDR3 reads CSVETNTGELFF. The CDR3 coding sequence is TGCAGCGTTGAAACGAACACCGGGGAGCTGTTTTTT.

This clonotype was recorded at least ten times. CDR3 sequence (DNA): TGTGCCAGCAGCCCGGGGGACAGCAAAGTCACTGAAGCTTTCTTT. It specifies CASSPGDSKVTEAFF. V is TRBV7-9 and J is TRBJ1-1; 7 bases fit TRBD1. After removal of 5 bases from V and 4 bases from J, the junction contained 10 bases not matched to a gene. The V gene's germline CDR1 is SEHNR and CDR2 FQNEAQ (reference sequence). There are 15 residues in the CDR3.

This clonotype was observed many times. The V gene is TRBV24-1, the J gene TRBJ1-2, with D unresolved. Between the trimmed V and J ends, which lost 4 bases and 5 bases, there was a span of 13 bases. CDR3 length: 14 amino acids. The germline gives CDR1 KGHDR, CDR2 SFDVKD. CDR3: CATSDGLRSYGYTF. DNA of the CDR3: TGTGCCACCAGTGACGGTCTGCGATCTTATGGCTACACCTTC.

This clonotype appeared many times. This rearrangement joins TRBV10-3 to TRBJ1-1; D gene unclear. This CDR3 contains 13 residues. The germline V and J ends were trimmed by 6 bases and 3 bases, with 11 bases remaining between them. Germline-derived CDR1 and CDR2 are ENHRY and SYGVKD. As DNA, the CDR3 is TGTGCCATCAGGGTGGGGATGGACACTGAAGCTTTCTTT. Amino acids: CAIRVGMDTEAFF.

Many counts were recorded for this clonotype. V gene TRBV7-2 combines with J gene TRBJ2-3, with TRBD2 matching 11 bases. The germline gives CDR1 SGHTA, CDR2 FQGNSA. The CDR3 totals 15 residues. The V gene end was trimmed by 5 bases and the J gene end by 3 bases; junction bases not matched to a gene: 4. DNA for the CDR3: TGTGCCAGCAGCATGACTAGCGGGAATACAGATACGCAGTATTTT. Translating it yields CASSMTSGNTDTQYF.

This clonotype came up many times. This chain joins TRBV12-3 or TRBV12-4 and TRBJ2-3; 9 nucleotides match TRBD2. J lost 3 bases, V lost 6 bases, and 7 bases had no gene match. This CDR3 comprises 15 residues. The CDR3 bases are TGTGCCAGCAGGATGGATAGCGGGAGAACAGATACGCAGTATTTT. Its protein product is CASRMDSGRTDTQYF.

This clonotype appeared many times. The V call is TRBV2, the J call TRBJ2-5; D is ambiguous. The V and J ends lost 5 bases and 7 bases respectively, with 17 bases between them. Germline V gene sequence: CDR1 SNHLY, CDR2 FYNNEI. The CDR3 runs 14 residues. The CDR3 loop reads CASSNFGALGTQYF. The CDR3 DNA is TGTGCCAGCAGTAACTTCGGAGCCCTCGGGACCCAGTACTTC.

J is TRBJ2-4 and V is TRBV20-1, with a weak D call TRBD1 (6 bases). CDR1 and CDR2 (germline): DFQATT, SNEGSKA (reference sequence). Trimming stripped 5 bases from V and 6 bases from J, with 11 bases between. CDR3 length: 12 residues. The CDR3 is CSAPRGGNIQYF. CDR3 in DNA: TGCAGTGCTCCCAGGGGCGGAAACATTCAGTACTTC.

At least ten counts were recorded for this clonotype. The rearrangement joins TRBV27 to TRBJ1-6, with D possibly being TRBD1 (6 bases). Between the trimmed V and J ends, which lost 6 bases and 6 bases, there was a span of 15 bases. This CDR3 is 15 amino acids long. Germline V gives CDR1 MNHEY, CDR2 SMNVEV (reference sequence). The CDR3 protein is CASRLTPDSNSPLHF. The CDR3 DNA reads TGTGCCAGCAGACTCACCCCGGACAGTAATTCACCCCTCCACTTT.

This clonotype appeared many times. V gene TRBV20-1 combines with J gene TRBJ2-4, with 8 nucleotides matching TRBD1. The junction had 9 bases not matched to a gene; V was cut back by 4 bases and J by 7 bases. CDR3 length: 14 amino acids. Germline lookup yields CDR1 DFQATT and CDR2 SNEGSKA (reference sequence). In DNA, the CDR3 is TGCAGTGCTACACCCCAGGGGGCGGGTAACATTCAGTACTTC. Protein sequence: CSATPQGAGNIQYF.

The chain uses TRBV10-3 and TRBJ2-7, with D uncertain. The length of the CDR3 is 11 residues. Trimming removed 3 bases at V and 2 bases at J, with 2 bases between. Germline-derived CDR1 and CDR2 are ENHRY and SYGVKD. The CDR3 DNA sequence: TGTGCCATCAGTGAAGCCTACGAGCAGTACTTC. It codes for CAISEAYEQYF.

The chain recombines TRBV20-1 with TRBJ2-7; the match to TRBD1 covers 7 bases. After removal of 4 bases from V and 4 bases from J, the junction contained 10 bases not matched to a gene. The CDR3 is 14 residues long. In germline, CDR1 is DFQATT, CDR2 SNEGSKA (reference sequence). CDR3 sequence (DNA): TGCAGTGCTATGGGGACAGTTAGGGATTACGAGCAGTACTTC. Its translation: CSAMGTVRDYEQYF.

This clonotype was detected ten times or more. This chain links TRBV6-2 or TRBV6-3 with TRBJ2-1; 7 bases line up with TRBD2. Unmatched junction bases numbered 8, after V lost 7 bases and J lost 8 bases. From germline, CDR1 is MNHEY and CDR2 SVGEGT. This CDR3 contains 13 residues. The CDR3 loop reads CASTTGGRDEQFF. The DNA for the CDR3 is TGTGCCAGCACCACGGGGGGAAGGGATGAGCAGTTCTTC.

In this sample, this clonotype turned up many times. The V gene is TRBV20-1, the J gene TRBJ2-5, with 11 bases matching TRBD2. With 4 bases clipped from V and 2 bases from J, the junction kept 12 bases outside the gene matches. CDR3 length: 17 residues. Germline V gene data show CDR1 as DFQATT and CDR2 as SNEGSKA (reference sequence). This CDR3 reads CSATHPGLAERQETQYF. CDR3 DNA: TGCAGTGCTACCCATCCGGGACTAGCGGAGCGACAAGAGACCCAGTACTTC.

This clonotype showed up many times. The chain uses TRBV11-3 and TRBJ2-7, with D possibly TRBD2 on 6 matching bases. The CDR3 loop spans 15 amino acids. Trimming removed 4 bases from V and 4 bases from J, with 17 bases in between. Germline loops: CDR1 SGHNT, CDR2 YENEEA. CDR3 sequence (DNA): TGTGCCAGCAGCTCGTTCTTGGGCGGGATTTACGAGCAGTACTTC. Translated: CASSSFLGGIYEQYF. Supplemented by reference TRBV11-3 and TRBJ2-7, the full variable domain reads EAGVVQSPRYKIIEKKQPVAFWCNPISGHNTLYWYLQNLGQGPELLIRYENEEAVDDSQLPKDRFSAERLKGVDSTLKIQPAELGDSAVYLCASSSFLGGIYEQYFGPGTRLTVT.

This clonotype appeared a few times. The conserved closing phenylalanine or tryptophan is absent in this CDR3, likely reflecting a read error. The chain is built from TRBV25-1 and TRBJ1-6, with D uncertain. V dropped 2 bases and J dropped 11 bases, with 13 bases sitting between them. Germline CDR1 and CDR2: MGHDK and SYGVNS. The CDR3 runs 14 residues. CDR3 coding DNA: TGTGCCAGCAGTGAAACAGCTCAGGACCCACCCCTCCACTAT. Its protein is CASSETAQDPPLHY.

This clonotype was detected many times. This chain connects TRBV10-3 to TRBJ2-1; TRBD2 agrees at 11 bases. Trimming cost V 5 bases and J 7 bases; bases outside gene matches: 7. The CDR3 length is 15 residues. Germline lookup yields CDR1 ENHRY and CDR2 SYGVKD. The chain's CDR3 is CAISTLAGELNEQFF. The CDR3 DNA reads as TGTGCCATCAGTACACTAGCGGGAGAATTAAATGAGCAGTTCTTC.

This clonotype was counted only a few times. The gene calls are TRBV3-1 and TRBJ1-5; D gene unclear. Germline V gene lookup returns CDR1 LGHDT and CDR2 YNNKEL (reference sequence). This CDR3 has 17 amino acids. V lost 1 base and J 1 base, leaving 14 bases between the germline ends. The chain's CDR3 is CASSQGTGIRSNQPQHF. CDR3 in DNA: TGTGCCAGCAGCCAAGGAACGGGTATTCGGAGCAATCAGCCCCAGCATTTT.

This clonotype was counted at least ten times. The CDR3 spells CASSWGTSGTYNEQFF. The CDR3 DNA is TGTGCCAGCAGCTGGGGGACTAGCGGGACCTACAATGAGCAGTTCTTC. This chain joins TRBV7-8 and TRBJ2-1; 13 bases match TRBD2. This CDR3 comprises 16 residues. The V gene end was trimmed by 4 bases and the J gene end by 2 bases; junction bases not matched to a gene: 2. Germline V CDR1 and CDR2: SGHVS, FQNEAQ. Full variable domain (outside the CDR3, taken from reference TRBV7-8 and TRBJ2-1): GAGVSQSPRYKVAKRGQDVALRCDPISGHVSLFWYQQALGQGPEFLTYFQNEAQLDKSGLPSDRFFAERPEGSVSTLKIQRTQQEDSAVYLCASSWGTSGTYNEQFFGPGTRLTVL.

The chain's CDR3 is CSARTLLSGITDTQYF. In DNA form, the CDR3 reads TGCAGTGCTCGAACCCTCCTTAGCGGGATAACAGATACGCAGTATTTT. The rearrangement joins TRBV20-1 to TRBJ2-3; 8 bases are shared with TRBD2. Germline V lookup: CDR1 DFQATT, CDR2 SNEGSKA (reference sequence). V shed 5 bases, J shed 3 bases, and the junction held 13 bases outside the gene matches. The CDR3 has 16 residues.

This clonotype was seen ten or more times. The chain uses TRBV11-2 and TRBJ2-3; no reliable D call. CDR1 and CDR2 (germline): SGHAT, FQNNGV. This CDR3 comprises 14 residues. V was pared by 2 bases and J by 2 bases, with 8 bases between. The CDR3 here is CASSLLANTDTQYF. DNA for the CDR3: TGTGCCAGCAGCTTATTGGCGAACACAGATACGCAGTATTTT.